This entry lists 31 T cell receptor beta chains sequenced from one sample in a study of OX40 agonist ivuxolimab in advanced cancers. Sequencing was performed with immunoSEQ multiplex PCR; in TCRdb, only in-frame clones are kept and a portion is missing. The sample consists of 60,000 to 75,000 clones, approximately 92% of them appearing once. Sequenced material: CD4+ or CD8+ T cells sorted from blood, taken in a trial of the OX40 agonist ivuxolimab. These receptors all stem from an adult with an advanced solid tumor such as melanoma, head and neck, liver or kidney cancer.

V gene TRBV30 combines with J gene TRBJ2-2, with 11 bases matching TRBD2. V lost 3 bases and J lost 5; bases outside the gene matches: 8. The CDR3 runs to 16 residues. Germline V gene sequence: CDR1 GTSNPN, CDR2 SVGIG (reference sequence). CDR3 amino acids: CAWSGVAGGSTGELFF. The CDR3 DNA is TGTGCCTGGAGCGGGGTAGCGGGAGGGAGTACCGGGGAGCTGTTTTTT.

The table lists this clone with a count of one. The rearrangement joins TRBV10-3 to TRBJ1-2; D unresolved. In germline, CDR1 is ENHRY, CDR2 SYGVKD. V was cut by 0 bases and J by 3 bases, with 8 bases left in between. The CDR3 has 14 amino acids. The CDR3 DNA sequence: TGTGCCATCAGTGAGTCCGTAGGGCACTATGGCTACACCTTC. Translation gives CAISESVGHYGYTF.

For the CDR3, the DNA is TGTGCCAGCAGCTTGGCAGTCGACTATGGCTACACCTTC. This sequence encodes CASSLAVDYGYTF. V and J are TRBV5-6 and TRBJ1-2, with D hard to call. The V end was cut by 0 bases, the J end by 3 bases, with 6 bases between. Germline lookup yields CDR1 SGHDT and CDR2 YYEEEE. The CDR3 is 13 amino acids.

This chain links TRBV4-3 with TRBJ2-7; 7 nucleotides agree with TRBD1. This CDR3 spans 17 amino acids. The germline gives CDR1 LGHNA, CDR2 YSLEER. The trim removed 0 bases at V and 0 bases at J, leaving 8 bases unmatched. Here the CDR3 reads CASSQDRGAGGSYEQYF. As DNA, the CDR3 is TGCGCCAGCAGCCAAGATCGGGGTGCAGGGGGCTCCTACGAGCAGTACTTC.

V gene TRBV5-1 combines with J gene TRBJ1-1; TRBD1 matches 9 bases. Germline V gene data show CDR1 as SGHRS and CDR2 as YFSETQ. The CDR3 has 13 residues. J lost 7 bases, V lost 4 bases, and 5 bases had no gene match. The CDR3 here is CASSPQGASEAFF. The CDR3 DNA reads as TGCGCCAGCAGCCCACAGGGGGCAAGTGAAGCTTTCTTT.

This chain connects TRBV6-1 to TRBJ1-2; D uncertain. Per the germline V gene, CDR1 is MNHNS and CDR2 is SASEGT. V lost 2 bases and J 8 bases, leaving 9 bases between the germline ends. The CDR3 is 12 amino acids. DNA for the CDR3: TGTGCCAGCAGTGAAACTCTCGCGGGCTACACCTTC. Its protein product is CASSETLAGYTF.

As to this clone: Other nucleotide sequences in the sample specify the same CDR3. The chain couples TRBV2 to TRBJ1-1; unclear D gene. CDR3 size: 10 residues. In germline, CDR1 is SNHLY, CDR2 FYNNEI. V was trimmed by 4 bases and J by 5 bases, leaving 2 bases between them. CDR3 protein: CASSGTEAFF. Here the CDR3 DNA reads TGTGCCAGCAGTGGGACTGAAGCTTTCTTT.

The rearrangement joins TRBV4-1 to TRBJ1-2; TRBD1 agrees at 8 bases. Looked up from germline, CDR1 is MGHRA and CDR2 is YSYEKL. CDR3 size: 17 residues. V gave up 2 bases and J gave up 5 bases; unmatched junction bases: 13. Here the CDR3 DNA reads TGCGCCAGCAGCCAATCTTTGGACAGGGCCTTTGGGTATGGCTACACCTTC. As protein: CASSQSLDRAFGYGYTF.

The genes are TRBV29-1 and TRBJ2-7; the D is unclear. V lost 0 bases and J 3 bases, leaving 9 bases between the germline ends. The CDR3 is made up of 13 amino acids. The germline CDR1 and CDR2 sequences are SQVTM and ANQGSEA. The CDR3 nucleotides read TGCAGCGTTGAAGATTGGCCAGGCTACGAGCAGTACTTC. It encodes CSVEDWPGYEQYF.

The rearrangement uses TRBV7-6 and TRBJ2-2, with D unclear. CDR3 length: 13 amino acids. With 5 bases removed from V and 4 bases from J, the gap between germline ends came to 8 bases. CDR1 SGHVS and CDR2 FNYEAQ come from the germline V gene. CDR3 amino acids: CASSPTGTGELFF. The CDR3, as DNA: TGTGCCAGCAGCCCGACGGGCACCGGGGAGCTGTTTTTT. The full variable domain, its missing parts supplied by reference TRBV7-6 and TRBJ2-2, is GAGVSQSPRYKVTKRGQDVALRCDPISGHVSLYWYRQALGQGPEFLTYFNYEAQQDKSGLPNDRFSAERPEGSISTLTIQRTEQRDSAMYRCASSPTGTGELFFGEGSRLTVL.

The rearrangement uses TRBV27 and TRBJ2-1; tentatively, D is TRBD2 (6 bases). The CDR3 consists of 17 residues. V was pared by 5 bases and J by 0 bases, with 17 bases between. Germline V gives CDR1 MNHEY, CDR2 SMNVEV (reference sequence). CDR3 sequence (DNA): TGTGCCAGCAGTCCTGACCCGCGGGGCGCCTCCTACAATGAGCAGTTCTTC. It is translated as CASSPDPRGASYNEQFF.

The V call is TRBV19, the J call TRBJ1-5; D possibly corresponds to TRBD1 (5 bases). Per germline, CDR1 LNHDA and CDR2 SQIVND (reference sequence). The V end was cut by 9 bases, the J end by 7 bases, with 16 bases between. This CDR3 is 13 amino acids long. CDR3 amino acids: CASEIVRGQPQHF. The CDR3 region has the DNA TGTGCCAGCGAAATAGTACGGGGGCAGCCCCAGCATTTT.

The gene calls are TRBV5-4 and TRBJ1-5; 10 nucleotides agree with TRBD1. V trimming: 2 bases; J trimming: 0 bases; junction bases outside the gene matches: 8. The CDR3 covers 18 residues. From germline, CDR1 is SGHNT and CDR2 YYREEE (reference sequence). The CDR3 region has the DNA TGTGCCAGCAGCTTAGGGACAGGGGAGCCCTATAGCAATCAGCCCCAGCATTTT. Its translation: CASSLGTGEPYSNQPQHF.

This clone was picked up one time. The chain couples TRBV4-1 to TRBJ1-4; perhaps TRBD1 as D (5 bases). Germline assignment: CDR1 MGHRA and CDR2 YSYEKL. This CDR3 is built from 16 residues. V lost 0 bases, J lost 8 bases, and 16 bases lay in between. CDR3 residues: CASSQDPGGIGEKLFF. CDR3 bases: TGCGCCAGCAGCCAAGATCCGGGGGGTATCGGAGAAAAACTGTTTTTT.

The chain carries TRBV9 and TRBJ2-1, with D possibly TRBD1 on 5 matching bases. V lost 0 bases and J 8 bases, leaving 12 bases between the germline ends. Germline loops: CDR1 SGDLS, CDR2 YYNGEE. This CDR3 is 14 amino acids long. The CDR3, as DNA: TGTGCCAGCAGCGTAGGAGGTAGGGGCGATGAGCAGTTCTTC. It is translated as CASSVGGRGDEQFF. The full variable domain, its missing parts supplied by reference TRBV9 and TRBJ2-1, is DSGVTQTPKHLITATGQRVTLRCSPRSGDLSVYWYQQSLDQGLQFLIQYYNGEERAKGNILERFSAQQFPDLHSELNLSSLELGDSALYFCASSVGGRGDEQFFGPGTRLTVL.

This chain uses TRBV2 with TRBJ2-1; either TRBD1 or TRBD2 may fit D (5 bases each). Germline CDR1 and CDR2: SNHLY and FYNNEI. The CDR3 sequence is 11 residues long. The germline V and J ends were trimmed by 8 bases and 8 bases, with 10 bases remaining between them. Here the CDR3 reads CASFGGHEQFF. The CDR3 nucleotides are TGTGCCAGCTTTGGGGGACATGAGCAGTTCTTC.

This rearrangement joins TRBV4-1 to TRBJ2-3, with a weak D call TRBD2 (5 bases). Germline V gene sequence: CDR1 MGHRA, CDR2 YSYEKL. This CDR3 region has 18 residues. V lost 4 bases and J 0 bases, leaving 20 bases between the germline ends. CDR3 in DNA: TGCGCCAGCAGCCTTTTACCCGGACTCGATCCTAGCACAGATACGCAGTATTTT. This codes for CASSLLPGLDPSTDTQYF.

The rearrangement uses TRBV7-2 and TRBJ2-1; TRBD2 agrees at 14 bases. The junction had 12 bases not matched to a gene; V was cut back by 5 bases and J by 9 bases. Looked up from germline, CDR1 is SGHTA and CDR2 is FQGNSA. The CDR3 sequence is 17 residues long. This CDR3 reads CASSPYETSGREGEQFF. The DNA for the CDR3 is TGTGCCAGCAGCCCCTACGAGACTAGCGGGAGGGAAGGTGAGCAGTTCTTC.

The rearrangement links TRBV10-2 to TRBJ1-2; 10 bases are a match to TRBD1. Per germline, CDR1 WSHSY and CDR2 SAAADI. CDR3 length equals 16 residues. V was pared by 3 bases and J by 4 bases, with 8 bases of the junction left unmatched. The CDR3 DNA reads as TGCGCCAGCAGTGACCCCGGACAGGGGGACATCTATGGCTACACCTTC. The encoded protein is CASSDPGQGDIYGYTF.

The chain has TRBV7-6 and TRBJ2-3; no firm D call. The CDR3 is 16 amino acids. V lost 1 base, J lost 0 bases, and 11 bases lay in between. From germline, CDR1 is SGHVS and CDR2 FNYEAQ. CDR3 nucleotides: TGTGCCAGCAGCTTAGAGATGGGTTGGAGCACAGATACGCAGTATTTT. Its translation: CASSLEMGWSTDTQYF.

The chain couples TRBV19 to TRBJ1-2, with a tentative D call TRBD1 (6 bases). This CDR3 has 16 residues. Trimming took off 2 bases at V and 4 bases at J, with 17 bases between the two ends. The germline CDR1 and CDR2 sequences are LNHDA and SQIVND (reference sequence). CDR3 loop: CASSISLSGDLYGYTF. DNA of the CDR3: TGTGCCAGTAGTATAAGTTTGTCAGGGGACCTCTATGGCTACACCTTC.

This chain connects TRBV7-6 to TRBJ1-1, with D possibly being TRBD1 (5 bases). Germline V gives CDR1 SGHVS, CDR2 FNYEAQ. This CDR3 is 14 amino acids long. The germline V and J ends were trimmed by 5 bases and 8 bases, with 18 bases remaining between them. The CDR3 loop is CASSPSRDSPEAFF. The CDR3 DNA reads as TGTGCCAGCAGCCCTTCCCGGGACTCACCCGAAGCTTTCTTT. The whole variable domain, remainder taken from reference TRBV7-6 and TRBJ1-1, is GAGVSQSPRYKVTKRGQDVALRCDPISGHVSLYWYRQALGQGPEFLTYFNYEAQQDKSGLPNDRFSAERPEGSISTLTIQRTEQRDSAMYRCASSPSRDSPEAFFGQGTRLTVV.

The chain combines TRBV10-2 with TRBJ2-5; 7 positions match TRBD1. CDR3 length: 16 amino acids. Looked up from germline, CDR1 is WSHSY and CDR2 is SAAADI. V shed 3 bases, J shed 0 bases, and the junction held 7 bases outside the gene matches. The CDR3 bases are TGCGCCAGCAGTGATGGGCCGGGACAGAACCAAGAGACCCAGTACTTC. It specifies CASSDGPGQNQETQYF.

V and J are TRBV6-5 and TRBJ2-7, with 7 bases aligning to TRBD1. Germline assignment: CDR1 MNHEY and CDR2 SVGAGI. V was clipped by 6 bases and J by 4 bases; unmatched bases: 9. CDR3 length: 14 amino acids. The CDR3 region has the DNA TGTGCCAGCAGCCTCGGGACAGAGATGTACGAGCAGTACTTC. Residues: CASSLGTEMYEQYF.

The chain couples TRBV4-3 to TRBJ2-3; the match to TRBD2 covers 10 bases. V gave up 1 base and J gave up 4 bases; unmatched junction bases: 2. The V gene's germline CDR1 is LGHNA and CDR2 YSLEER. There are 15 residues in the CDR3. CDR3 amino acids: CASSQGLAGADTQYF. The CDR3 DNA sequence: TGCGCCAGCAGCCAAGGGCTAGCGGGAGCAGATACGCAGTATTTT.

V usage is TRBV29-1 and J usage is TRBJ1-1; 11 bases fit TRBD1. The CDR3 spans 13 residues. The germline CDR1 and CDR2 sequences are SQVTM and ANQGSEA. V trimming: 4 bases; J trimming: 4 bases; junction bases outside the gene matches: 2. CDR3 in DNA: TGCAGCGTTGTCGGACAGGGGGCCACTGAAGCTTTCTTT. Amino acid sequence: CSVVGQGATEAFF.

The chain couples TRBV4-1 to TRBJ1-5; TRBD1 matches at 12 bases. With V trimmed by 0 bases and J by 7 bases, 4 bases remained unmatched. The CDR3 contains 16 residues. Germline V gene sequence: CDR1 MGHRA, CDR2 YSYEKL. The CDR3 region is CASSQEGQGAGQPQHF. CDR3 DNA sequence: TGCGCCAGCAGCCAAGAGGGACAGGGGGCCGGGCAGCCCCAGCATTTT.

The V call is TRBV6-1, the J call TRBJ2-7; D is possibly TRBD2 (6 bases). V lost 1 base to trimming and J lost 3 bases, with 13 bases between them. This CDR3 is built from 15 residues. Looked up from germline, CDR1 is MNHNS and CDR2 is SASEGT. The CDR3 DNA reads TGTGCCAGCAGTGAAGGGGGGACGGGGGTCTACGAGCAGTACTTC. This codes for CASSEGGTGVYEQYF.

This sequence joins TRBV9 and TRBJ2-1, with 10 positions matching TRBD2. The CDR3 loop spans 19 amino acids. V trimming: 2 bases; J trimming: 0 bases; junction bases outside the gene matches: 11. Germline V lookup: CDR1 SGDLS, CDR2 YYNGEE. CDR3: CASSVPGTSGTSSYNEQFF. The CDR3 bases are TGTGCCAGCAGCGTCCCTGGAACTAGCGGGACATCCTCCTACAATGAGCAGTTCTTC.

The chain is built from TRBV10-2 and TRBJ1-1; 7 bases are shared with TRBD1. Germline values: CDR1 WSHSY, CDR2 SAAADI. V dropped 3 bases and J dropped 6; count of bases not matched to a gene: 4. CDR3 length: 13 residues. This CDR3 is CASSDPGTAEAFF. CDR3 nucleotides: TGCGCCAGCAGTGACCCAGGGACAGCTGAAGCTTTCTTT.

This clone has a single count. This rearrangement joins TRBV7-9 to TRBJ1-2, with 8 nucleotides matching TRBD1. V lost 1 base, J lost 3 bases, and 1 base stayed unmatched. The germline V gene has CDR1 SEHNR and CDR2 FQNEAQ (reference sequence). The CDR3 runs 14 residues. The chain's CDR3 is CASSLGGQDYGYTF. CDR3 bases: TGTGCCAGCAGCTTAGGGGGACAGGACTATGGCTACACCTTC.